This TCR beta chain was sequenced in a study of shared clonotypes between healthy human individuals. Study-wide points: Relative to memory subsets, naive subsets generally showed larger estimated richness.

Per germline, CDR1 SGHAT and CDR2 FQNNGV. The germline V and J ends were trimmed by 5 bases and 5 bases, with 21 bases remaining between them. This CDR3 has 17 residues. This clone has just a few counts. What it binds is not known. The protocol was immunoSEQ multiplex PCR, while the TCRdb copy is restricted to in-frame clones and leaves out a portion. The sample shows nearly 750,000 clones, 72% of them seen only once. The V and J genes are TRBV11-2 and TRBJ2-2; D gene ambiguous. Sequences were obtained from memory CD4+ T cells sorted from blood. As to subset: CD45RA-negative fraction. This sequence originates from a woman in her twenties or thirties in good health. The CDR3 DNA sequence: TGTGCCAGCAGCCCCCTCGCGGCCCCAAGTCGGACCGGGGAGCTGTTTTTT. This encodes CASSPLAAPSRTGELFF.